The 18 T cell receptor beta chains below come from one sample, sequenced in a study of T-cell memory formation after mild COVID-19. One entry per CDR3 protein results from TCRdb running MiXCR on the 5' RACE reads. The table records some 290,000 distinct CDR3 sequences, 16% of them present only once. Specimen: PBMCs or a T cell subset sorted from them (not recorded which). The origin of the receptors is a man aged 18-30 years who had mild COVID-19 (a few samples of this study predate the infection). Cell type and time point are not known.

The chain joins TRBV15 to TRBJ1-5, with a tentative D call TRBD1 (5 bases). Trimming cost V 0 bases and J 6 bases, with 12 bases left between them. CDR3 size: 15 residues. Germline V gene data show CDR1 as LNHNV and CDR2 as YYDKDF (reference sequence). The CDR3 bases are TGTGCCACCAGCAGAGATGGAAGGGGATCTCAGCCCCAGCATTTT. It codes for CATSRDGRGSQPQHF. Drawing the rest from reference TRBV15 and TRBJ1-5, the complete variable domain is DAMVIQNPRYQVTQFGKPVTLSCSQTLNHNVMYWYQQKSSQAPKLLFHYYDKDFNNEADTPDNFQSRRPNTSFCFLDIRSPGLGDTAMYLCATSRDGRGSQPQHFGDGTRLSIL.

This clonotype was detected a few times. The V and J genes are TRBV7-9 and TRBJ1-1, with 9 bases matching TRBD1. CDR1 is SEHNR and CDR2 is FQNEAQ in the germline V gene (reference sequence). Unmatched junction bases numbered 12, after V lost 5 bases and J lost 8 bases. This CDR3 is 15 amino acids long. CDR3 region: CASSPDRGWDREAFF. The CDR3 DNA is TGTGCCAGCAGCCCCGACAGGGGGTGGGATCGAGAAGCTTTCTTT.

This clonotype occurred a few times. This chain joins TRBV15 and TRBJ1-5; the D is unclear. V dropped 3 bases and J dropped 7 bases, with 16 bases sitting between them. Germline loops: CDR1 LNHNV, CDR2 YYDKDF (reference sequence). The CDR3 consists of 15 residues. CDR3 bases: TGTGCCACCAGCAGGCCGGGTGGGATCTTCCAGCCCCAGCATTTT. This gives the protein CATSRPGGIFQPQHF.

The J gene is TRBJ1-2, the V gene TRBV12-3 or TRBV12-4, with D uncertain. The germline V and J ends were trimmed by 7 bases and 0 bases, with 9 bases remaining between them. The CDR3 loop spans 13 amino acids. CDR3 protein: CASTPSPNYGYTF. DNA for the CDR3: TGTGCCAGCACTCCGTCCCCTAACTATGGCTACACCTTC.

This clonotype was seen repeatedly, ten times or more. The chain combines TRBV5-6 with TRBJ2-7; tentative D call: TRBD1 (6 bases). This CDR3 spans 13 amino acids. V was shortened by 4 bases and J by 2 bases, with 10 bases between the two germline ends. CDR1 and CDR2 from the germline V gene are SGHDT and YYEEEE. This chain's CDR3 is CASSTGTTYEQYF. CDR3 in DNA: TGTGCCAGCAGCACCGGGACAACCTACGAGCAGTACTTC. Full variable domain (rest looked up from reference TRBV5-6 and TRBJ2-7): DAGVTQSPTHLIKTRGQQVTLRCSPKSGHDTVSWYQQALGQGPQFIFQYYEEEERQRGNFPDRFSGHQFPNYSSELNVNALLLGDSALYLCASSTGTTYEQYFGPGTRLTVT.

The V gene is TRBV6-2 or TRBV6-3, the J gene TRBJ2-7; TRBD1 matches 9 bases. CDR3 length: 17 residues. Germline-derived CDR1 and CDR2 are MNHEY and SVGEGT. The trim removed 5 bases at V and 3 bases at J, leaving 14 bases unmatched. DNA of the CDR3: TGTGCCAGCAGTCTGAAACAGGGGGCTCACCTCTACTACGAGCAGTACGTC. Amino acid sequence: CASSLKQGAHLYYEQYV.

Here the CDR3 DNA reads TGCAGCGTTGTTGGTGGGGCCACAGATACGCAGTATTTT. Protein: CSVVGGATDTQYF. The chain combines TRBV29-1 with TRBJ2-3, with TRBD1 as a possible D gene (5 bases). Germline values: CDR1 SQVTM, CDR2 ANQGSEA. The CDR3 totals 13 residues. With 4 bases removed from V and 2 bases from J, the gap between germline ends came to 10 bases.

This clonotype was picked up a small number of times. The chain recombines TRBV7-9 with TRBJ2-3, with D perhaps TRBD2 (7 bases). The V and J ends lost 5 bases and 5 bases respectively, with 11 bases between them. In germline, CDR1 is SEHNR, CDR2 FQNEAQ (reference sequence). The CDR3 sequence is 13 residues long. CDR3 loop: CASSGGAIDTQYF. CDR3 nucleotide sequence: TGTGCCAGCAGCGGGGGGGCTATAGATACGCAGTATTTT.

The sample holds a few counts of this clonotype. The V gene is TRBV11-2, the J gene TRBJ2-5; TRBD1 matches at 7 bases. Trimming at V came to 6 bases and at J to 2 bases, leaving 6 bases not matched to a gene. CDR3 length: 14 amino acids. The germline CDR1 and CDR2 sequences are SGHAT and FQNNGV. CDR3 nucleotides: TGTGCCAGCAGACGTACAGGGGAGCAAGAGACCCAGTACTTC. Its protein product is CASRRTGEQETQYF. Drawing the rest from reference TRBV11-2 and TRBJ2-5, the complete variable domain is EAGVAQSPRYKIIEKRQSVAFWCNPISGHATLYWYQQILGQGPKLLIQFQNNGVVDDSQLPKDRFSAERLKGVDSTLKIQPAKLEDSAVYLCASRRTGEQETQYFGPGTRLLVL.

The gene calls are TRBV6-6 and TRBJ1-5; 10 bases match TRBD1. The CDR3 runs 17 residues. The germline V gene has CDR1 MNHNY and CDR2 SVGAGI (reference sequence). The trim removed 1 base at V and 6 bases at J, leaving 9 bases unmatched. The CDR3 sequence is CASSYWVTGGGGQPQHF. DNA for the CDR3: TGTGCCAGCAGTTACTGGGTGACAGGGGGCGGGGGTCAGCCCCAGCATTTT.

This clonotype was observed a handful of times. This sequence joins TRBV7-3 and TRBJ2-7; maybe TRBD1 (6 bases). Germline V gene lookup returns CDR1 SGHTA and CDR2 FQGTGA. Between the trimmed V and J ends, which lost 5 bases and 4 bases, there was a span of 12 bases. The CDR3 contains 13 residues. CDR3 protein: CASSPTTGYEQYF. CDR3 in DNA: TGTGCCAGCAGCCCCACGACAGGATACGAGCAGTACTTC. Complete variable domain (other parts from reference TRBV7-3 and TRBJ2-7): GAGVSQTPSNKVTEKGKYVELRCDPISGHTALYWYRQSLGQGPEFLIYFQGTGAADDSGLPNDRFFAVRPEGSVSTLKIQRTERGDSAVYLCASSPTTGYEQYFGPGTRLTVT.

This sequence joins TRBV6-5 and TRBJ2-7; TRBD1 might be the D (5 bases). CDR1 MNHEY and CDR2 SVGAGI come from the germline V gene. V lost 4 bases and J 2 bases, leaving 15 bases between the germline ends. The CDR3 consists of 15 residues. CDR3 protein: CASSSRVGQAYEQYF. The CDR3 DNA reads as TGTGCCAGCAGTTCACGGGTGGGGCAGGCCTACGAGCAGTACTTC.

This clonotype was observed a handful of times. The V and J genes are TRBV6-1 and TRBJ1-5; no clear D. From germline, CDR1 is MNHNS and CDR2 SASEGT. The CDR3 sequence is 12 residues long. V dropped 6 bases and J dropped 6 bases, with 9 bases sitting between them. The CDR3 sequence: CASRLSVQPQHF. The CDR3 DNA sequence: TGTGCCAGCAGGCTCTCGGTTCAGCCCCAGCATTTT.

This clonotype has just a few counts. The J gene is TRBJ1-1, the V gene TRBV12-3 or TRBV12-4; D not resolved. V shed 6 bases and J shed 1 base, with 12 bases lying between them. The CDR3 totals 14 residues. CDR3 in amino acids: CASRELDGNTEAFF. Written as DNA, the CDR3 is TGTGCCAGCAGAGAGTTGGACGGGAACACTGAAGCTTTCTTT.

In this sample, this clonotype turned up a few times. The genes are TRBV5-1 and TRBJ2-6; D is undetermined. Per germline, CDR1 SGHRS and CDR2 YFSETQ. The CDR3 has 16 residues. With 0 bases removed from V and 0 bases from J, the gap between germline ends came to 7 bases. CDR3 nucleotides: TGCGCCAGCAGCTTGGGACGCCACTCTGGGGCCAACGTCCTGACTTTC. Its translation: CASSLGRHSGANVLTF.

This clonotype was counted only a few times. As DNA, the CDR3 is TGTGCCAGCAGCTCCGGCCCAACGTCTACGCAGTATTTT. Encoded protein: CASSSGPTSTQYF. V is TRBV7-2 and J is TRBJ2-3; D ambiguous. The CDR3 runs to 13 residues. V was pared by 4 bases and J by 8 bases, with 13 bases between. The germline V gene has CDR1 SGHTA and CDR2 FQGNSA. The full variable domain, with the rest looked up from reference TRBV7-2 and TRBJ2-3, is GAGVSQSPSNKVTEKGKDVELRCDPISGHTALYWYRQSLGQGLEFLIYFQGNSAPDKSGLPSDRFSAERTGGSVSTLTIQRTQQEDSAVYLCASSSGPTSTQYFGPGTRLTVL.

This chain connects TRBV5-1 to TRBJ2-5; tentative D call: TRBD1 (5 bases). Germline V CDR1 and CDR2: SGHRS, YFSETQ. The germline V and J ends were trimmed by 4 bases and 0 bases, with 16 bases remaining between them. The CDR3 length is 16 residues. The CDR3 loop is CASSDPGHQYQETQYF. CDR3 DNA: TGCGCCAGCAGCGACCCCGGACACCAGTACCAAGAGACCCAGTACTTC.

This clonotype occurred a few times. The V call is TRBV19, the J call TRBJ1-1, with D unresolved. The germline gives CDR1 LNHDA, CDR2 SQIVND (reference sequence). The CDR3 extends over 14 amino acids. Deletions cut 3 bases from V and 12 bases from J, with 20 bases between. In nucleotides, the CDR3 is TGTGCCAGTAGTATCGTTTCGGGGTCGCATAGAACTTTCTTT. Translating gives CASSIVSGSHRTFF.